A selection of T cell receptor beta chains follows, all from one sample in a study of OX40 agonist ivuxolimab in advanced cancers. Clones were read by immunoSEQ multiplex PCR, and TCRdb kept only the in-frame ones, dropping some. This sample has around 67,000 clones; 80% occur once, and the top ten carry 1.2%. The sequences come from CD4+ or CD8+ T cells sorted from blood, collected in a trial of the OX40 agonist ivuxolimab. The origin of the receptors is an adult with an advanced solid tumor such as melanoma, head and neck, liver or kidney cancer. The CDR3 runs from the conserved cysteine through the conserved F or W. A D gene is named only where the DNA matches it firmly. Rows give clone size only sometimes, using once, few, many, or a class for an expanded clone.

V gene: TRBV2
clone size: -
D gene: -
J gene: TRBJ2-5
CDR3 DNA: TGTGCCAGCAGTGTTGATGGGCGGCAAGAGACCCAGTACTTC
CDR3 protein: CASSVDGRQETQYF

V gene: TRBV6-5
clone size: -
D gene: TRBD1
J gene: TRBJ2-1
CDR3 DNA: TGTGCCAGCAGTTCCGGGACAGGGCCCTACAATGAGCAGTTCTTC
CDR3 protein: CASSSGTGPYNEQFF

V gene: TRBV5-6
clone size: -
D gene: -
J gene: TRBJ2-7
CDR3 DNA: TGTGCCAGCAGCTTATTCGGGCGGAGCCTCTCCTACGAGCAGTACTTC
CDR3 protein: CASSLFGRSLSYEQYF

V gene: TRBV19
clone size: -
D gene: -
J gene: TRBJ1-1
CDR3 DNA: TGTGCCAGTAAGGGGGAGATGAACACTGAAGCTTTCTTT
CDR3 protein: CASKGEMNTEAFF

V gene: TRBV21-1
clone size: -
D gene: -
J gene: TRBJ1-1
CDR3 DNA: TGTGCCAGCAGCCCCCGGGTCGACCCACGGACTGAAGCTTTCTTT
CDR3 protein: CASSPRVDPRTEAFF

V gene: TRBV6-4
clone size: -
D gene: -
J gene: TRBJ2-3
CDR3 DNA: TGTGCCAGCAGTGACAGGGGGAGCGCAGATACGCAGTATTTT
CDR3 protein: CASSDRGSADTQYF

V gene: TRBV6-1
clone size: -
D gene: -
J gene: TRBJ2-1
CDR3 DNA: TGTGCCAGCAGTCCTTGGGGGATGGTTGAGCAGTTCTTC
CDR3 protein: CASSPWGMVEQFF

V gene: TRBV5-5
clone size: -
D gene: TRBD2
J gene: TRBJ2-1
CDR3 DNA: TGTGCCAGCAGCCCAGCGGGGGGGCTGGGGTATGAGCAGTTCTTC
CDR3 protein: CASSPAGGLGYEQFF

V gene: TRBV27
clone size: -
D gene: -
J gene: TRBJ2-3
CDR3 DNA: TGTGCCAGCAGTTTTTTCGGCAGGGCAACGAACACAGATACGCAGTATTTT
CDR3 protein: CASSFFGRATNTDTQYF

V gene: TRBV6-5
clone size: -
D gene: -
J gene: TRBJ1-2
CDR3 DNA: TGTGCCAGCAGTGATCAGGGAAGAGGCTACACCTTC
CDR3 protein: CASSDQGRGYTF

V gene: TRBV4-3
clone size: -
D gene: -
J gene: TRBJ1-3
CDR3 DNA: TGCGCCAGCAGCCAAGATTTTGCCCTCTCTGGAAACACCATATATTTT
CDR3 protein: CASSQDFALSGNTIYF

V gene: TRBV29-1
clone size: -
D gene: TRBD1
J gene: TRBJ2-3
CDR3 DNA: TGCAGCGTTGATTCTACAGGGGGGAACACAGATACGCAGTATTTT
CDR3 protein: CSVDSTGGNTDTQYF

V gene: TRBV20-1
clone size: -
D gene: -
J gene: TRBJ1-1
CDR3 DNA: TGCAGTGCAAATGACCCAGGAAGGGCTTTCTTT
CDR3 protein: CSANDPGRAFF

V gene: TRBV28
clone size: -
D gene: -
J gene: TRBJ1-2
CDR3 DNA: TGTGCCAGCAGGGAGACAGGAGCTAACTATGGCTACACCTTC
CDR3 protein: CASRETGANYGYTF

V gene: TRBV9
clone size: -
D gene: TRBD2
J gene: TRBJ2-7
CDR3 DNA: TGTGCCAGCAGCGAAGGGACTAGCGGGGGCTCCGAGCAGTACTTC
CDR3 protein: CASSEGTSGGSEQYF

V gene: TRBV19
clone size: once
D gene: -
J gene: TRBJ2-1
CDR3 DNA: TGTGCCAGTAGCAGGGAGAATGAGCAGTTCTTC
CDR3 protein: CASSRENEQFF

V gene: TRBV7-2
clone size: -
D gene: -
J gene: TRBJ1-1
CDR3 DNA: TGTGCCAGCAGCTTAATCTTCCACATGAACACTGAAGCTTTCTTT
CDR3 protein: CASSLIFHMNTEAFF

V gene: TRBV18
clone size: -
D gene: -
J gene: TRBJ1-2
CDR3 DNA: TGTGCCAGCTCACCCTTCTCCCGTGGGGCCCTAAACTATGGCTACACCTTC
CDR3 protein: CASSPFSRGALNYGYTF

V gene: TRBV25-1
clone size: -
D gene: -
J gene: TRBJ2-7
CDR3 DNA: TGTGCCAGCACGGACAGGTCGGGACTCTACGAGCAGTACTTC
CDR3 protein: CASTDRSGLYEQYF

V gene: TRBV7-2
clone size: -
D gene: -
J gene: TRBJ2-5
CDR3 DNA: TGTGCCAGCAGCCCGACCCTTAAAGAGACCCAGTACTTC
CDR3 protein: CASSPTLKETQYF

V gene: TRBV30
clone size: -
D gene: -
J gene: TRBJ1-5
CDR3 DNA: TGTGCCTGGAGTGGGTCGTTTTCCCAGCCCCAGCATTTT
CDR3 protein: CAWSGSFSQPQHF

V gene: TRBV5-5
clone size: -
D gene: TRBD2
J gene: TRBJ2-5
CDR3 DNA: TGTGCCAGCAGCCCGGGGGGGGGCCAGCAAGAGACCCAGTACTTC
CDR3 protein: CASSPGGGQQETQYF

V gene: TRBV9
clone size: -
D gene: -
J gene: TRBJ1-1
CDR3 DNA: TGTGCCAGCAGCGTAGTAGGGGGAGGAATCACTGAAGCTTTCTTT
CDR3 protein: CASSVVGGGITEAFF

V gene: TRBV5-1
clone size: -
D gene: TRBD1
J gene: TRBJ1-1
CDR3 DNA: TGCGCCAGCAGCTCAGGGGGCTTAACTGAAGCTTTCTTT
CDR3 protein: CASSSGGLTEAFF

V gene: TRBV19
clone size: -
D gene: TRBD2
J gene: TRBJ2-1
CDR3 DNA: TGTGCCAGTGGAAGAGTGGGGGGGGGAAATGAGCAGTTCTTC
CDR3 protein: CASGRVGGGNEQFF

V gene: TRBV5-1
clone size: -
D gene: TRBD2
J gene: TRBJ2-5
CDR3 DNA: TGCGCCAGCAGCCCCGGGACTAGCGGGGGTTCTCAGGGGACCCAGTACTTC
CDR3 protein: CASSPGTSGGSQGTQYF

V gene: TRBV9
clone size: -
D gene: -
J gene: TRBJ1-1
CDR3 DNA: TGTGCCAGCAGCGGGATGCGCGGGGACCACACTGAAGCTTTCTTT
CDR3 protein: CASSGMRGDHTEAFF

V gene: TRBV2
clone size: -
D gene: -
J gene: TRBJ1-2
CDR3 DNA: TGTGCCAGCAGCCCCAGCTATGGCTACACCTTC
CDR3 protein: CASSPSYGYTF

V gene: TRBV6-6
clone size: -
D gene: TRBD1
J gene: TRBJ1-1
CDR3 DNA: TGTGCCAGCAGTTACAGGAGGGGGCGAACTGAAGCTTTCTTT
CDR3 protein: CASSYRRGRTEAFF

V gene: TRBV19
clone size: -
D gene: -
J gene: TRBJ2-3
CDR3 DNA: TGTGCCAGTAGTGATCGGGGTAGCACAGATACGCAGTATTTT
CDR3 protein: CASSDRGSTDTQYF

V gene: TRBV5-1
clone size: -
D gene: -
J gene: TRBJ2-7
CDR3 DNA: TGCGCCAGCAGCTTAGGCCCAGGCAACGAGCAGTACTTC
CDR3 protein: CASSLGPGNEQYF

V gene: TRBV6-5
clone size: -
D gene: -
J gene: TRBJ1-3
CDR3 DNA: TGTGCCAGCAGTTACGACAGGAATGGAAACACCATATATTTT
CDR3 protein: CASSYDRNGNTIYF

V gene: TRBV19
clone size: few
D gene: TRBD1
J gene: TRBJ1-5
CDR3 DNA: TGTGCCAGTAGGACCCGGACAGGTAGCAATCAGCCCCAGCATTTT
CDR3 protein: CASRTRTGSNQPQHF

V gene: TRBV5-1
clone size: -
D gene: -
J gene: TRBJ2-7
CDR3 DNA: TGCGCCAGCAGCTTGGACCGCTCCGGCGAGCAGTACTTC
CDR3 protein: CASSLDRSGEQYF

V gene: TRBV4-1
clone size: once
D gene: TRBD1
J gene: TRBJ1-4
CDR3 DNA: TGCGCCAGCAGCCAACAGGGACAGGGTCTCGAAAAACTGTTTTTT
CDR3 protein: CASSQQGQGLEKLFF

V gene: TRBV19
clone size: -
D gene: -
J gene: TRBJ2-2
CDR3 DNA: TGTGCCAGTAGTCTTCCGGGGTGGACCGGGGAGCTGTTTTTT
CDR3 protein: CASSLPGWTGELFF

V gene: TRBV11-2
clone size: -
D gene: -
J gene: TRBJ1-1
CDR3 DNA: TGTGCCAGCAGCTTAAGACAGTCTAACACTGAAGCTTTCTTT
CDR3 protein: CASSLRQSNTEAFF

V gene: TRBV13
clone size: -
D gene: -
J gene: TRBJ1-5
CDR3 DNA: TGTGCCAGCAGCTTAGGTAGGATTGGGCCCCAGCATTTT
CDR3 protein: CASSLGRIGPQHF

V gene: TRBV30
clone size: -
D gene: -
J gene: TRBJ1-2
CDR3 DNA: TGTGCCCGGACGGACCCAAACTATGGCTACACCTTC
CDR3 protein: CARTDPNYGYTF

V gene: TRBV6-6
clone size: -
D gene: -
J gene: TRBJ1-4
CDR3 DNA: TGTGCCAGCAGTTCTCACGGCGGAAATGAAAAACTGTTTTTT
CDR3 protein: CASSSHGGNEKLFF

V gene: TRBV5-1
clone size: -
D gene: TRBD1
J gene: TRBJ2-7
CDR3 DNA: TGCGCCAGCAGCTTTATTTACGGGACAGAGTACGAGCAGTACTTC
CDR3 protein: CASSFIYGTEYEQYF

V gene: TRBV5-1
clone size: -
D gene: -
J gene: TRBJ1-1
CDR3 DNA: TGCGCCAGCAGTAAACTGAACACTGAAGCTTTCTTT
CDR3 protein: CASSKLNTEAFF

V gene: TRBV9
clone size: -
D gene: -
J gene: TRBJ1-2
CDR3 DNA: TGTGCCAGCAGCGCACCCCCAGGTACAGGCTACACCTTC
CDR3 protein: CASSAPPGTGYTF

V gene: TRBV2
clone size: -
D gene: -
J gene: TRBJ1-2
CDR3 DNA: TGTGCCAGCAGTGAACCCCGCCGGGGGAACTATGGCTACACCTTC
CDR3 protein: CASSEPRRGNYGYTF

V gene: TRBV7-2
clone size: -
D gene: -
J gene: TRBJ2-2
CDR3 DNA: TGTGCCAGCAGCCGACGCGGGCAGGACACCGGGGAGCTGTTTTTT
CDR3 protein: CASSRRGQDTGELFF

V gene: TRBV19
clone size: -
D gene: -
J gene: TRBJ1-5
CDR3 DNA: TGTGCCAGTAGTATGCGGGGGGCGGCTCTCAATCAGCCCCAGCATTTT
CDR3 protein: CASSMRGAALNQPQHF

V gene: TRBV18
clone size: -
D gene: -
J gene: TRBJ2-3
CDR3 DNA: TGTGCCAGCTCACCACTCTCAGGGGCCACAGATACGCAGTATTTT
CDR3 protein: CASSPLSGATDTQYF

V gene: TRBV4-1
clone size: -
D gene: -
J gene: TRBJ1-6
CDR3 DNA: TGCGCCAGCAGCCTAGAGGACCGGGACAATTCACCCCTCCACTTT
CDR3 protein: CASSLEDRDNSPLHF

V gene: TRBV6-5
clone size: -
D gene: TRBD1
J gene: TRBJ1-6
CDR3 DNA: TGTGCCAGCTGTGGGGGGGACAGGCTATATTCACCCCTCCACTTT
CDR3 protein: CASCGGDRLYSPLHF